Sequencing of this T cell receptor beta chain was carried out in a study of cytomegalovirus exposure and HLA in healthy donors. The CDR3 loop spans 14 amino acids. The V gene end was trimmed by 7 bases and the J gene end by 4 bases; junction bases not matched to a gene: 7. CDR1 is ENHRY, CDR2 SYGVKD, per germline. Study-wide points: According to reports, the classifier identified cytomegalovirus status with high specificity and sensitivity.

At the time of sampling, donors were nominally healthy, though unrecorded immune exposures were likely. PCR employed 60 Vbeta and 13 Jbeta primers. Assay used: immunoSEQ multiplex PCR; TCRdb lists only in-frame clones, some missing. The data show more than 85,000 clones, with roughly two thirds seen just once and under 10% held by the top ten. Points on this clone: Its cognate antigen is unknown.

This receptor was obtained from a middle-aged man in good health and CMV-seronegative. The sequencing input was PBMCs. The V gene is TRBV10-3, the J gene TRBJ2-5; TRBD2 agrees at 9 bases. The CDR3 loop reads CAITRGGEGETQYF. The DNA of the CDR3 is TGTGCCATCACTCGCGGGGGGGAAGGAGAGACCCAGTACTTC.